This section outlines one TCR beta chain sequence together with its context. Its specificity is not known. Each population that was sorted was more than 95% pure. The germline CDR1 and CDR2 sequences are GTSNPN and SVGIG (reference sequence). The CDR3 is made up of 16 amino acids. Expressed TCRB transcripts were sequenced after all isolated RNA was converted to cDNA. This table comes from immunoSEQ multiplex PCR, and its TCRdb copy is limited to in-frame clones, with some not included. Altogether 120,000 or so clones are present, over 15% being singletons, with the ten largest covering roughly 2.5%. These data are taken from a study of beta chain features in type 1 diabetes. Study as a whole: The patients were much like the healthy donors in age, gender and cell yields. The study's findings and limits: A closer apparent resemblance between naive, central memory and Treg TCRB repertoires was seen in patients than in healthy donors. Researchers caution that PCR might favor shorter templates, equally among patients and controls. Type 1 diabetes patients had TCRB CDR3s that were shorter (moderately but significantly so) in all four CD4+ subsets.

This rearrangement joins TRBV30 to TRBJ2-5; 9 nucleotides match TRBD2. The DNA matches TRBJ2-7 better at its end, which makes the J call doubtful. The source material was central memory CD4+ T cells from blood. This receptor was taken from a man aged 25 to 40 with type 1 diabetes. In DNA form, the CDR3 reads TGTGCCTGGAATAGGGTTAAGCGGGGGGTCTCCTACGAGCAGTACTTC. Translation gives CAWNRVKRGVSYEQYF.